These 21 T cell receptor beta chains came from one sample sequenced in a study of Ad26.COV2.S vaccination and SARS-CoV-2 variants. Sequencing was performed with immunoSEQ multiplex PCR; in TCRdb, only in-frame clones are kept and a portion is missing. Of 300,000 to 400,000 clones listed, about 87% are singletons. Treatment defined: roughly 20 received Ad26.COV2.S at low or high dose, single or two shots; about 5 received placebo; per-sample allocation not given. Sample collection was performed on day 63 after the first vaccine or placebo injection. The input for sequencing was peripheral blood, taken in a trial of Ad26.COV2.S vaccine versus placebo. The receptors here all came from a person between 18 and 65 years old who received the Ad26.COV2.S COVID-19 vaccine or a placebo.

The V gene is TRBV7-9, the J gene TRBJ2-7; D possibly corresponds to TRBD1 (7 bases). This CDR3 region has 15 residues. Germline lookup yields CDR1 SEHNR and CDR2 FQNEAQ (reference sequence). The V end lost 7 bases, the J end lost 3 bases, and 19 bases lay between the germline ends. The CDR3 bases are TGTGCCAGCACCCCGGGACCAGGGGGGCTCTACGAGCAGTACTTC. This translates into CASTPGPGGLYEQYF. The complete variable domain, with remaining parts taken from reference TRBV7-9 and TRBJ2-7, reads DTGVSQNPRHKITKRGQNVTFRCDPISEHNRLYWYRQTLGQGPEFLTYFQNEAQLEKSRLLSDRFSAERPKGSFSTLEIQRTEQGDSAMYLCASTPGPGGLYEQYFGPGTRLTVT.

This chain links TRBV4-2 with TRBJ1-2; D perhaps matches TRBD1 (5 bases). The CDR3 has 15 amino acids. CDR1 is LGHNA, CDR2 YNFKEQ, per germline. The ends were cut back, 4 bases at V and 4 bases at J, with 16 bases in the middle. The CDR3 is CASSPPQTAPYGYTF. CDR3 DNA: TGTGCCAGCAGCCCCCCACAGACAGCCCCCTATGGCTACACCTTC.

This clone was seen only a few times. The CDR3 here is CASSLYFHNSPLHF. In DNA form, the CDR3 reads TGTGCCAGCAGCTTATACTTTCATAATTCACCCCTCCACTTT. This sequence joins TRBV11-1 and TRBJ1-6; D is unresolved. V shed 2 bases and J shed 5 bases, with 7 bases lying between them. The CDR3 is 14 residues long. Germline loops: CDR1 SGHAT, CDR2 FQDESV (reference sequence).

V gene TRBV5-6 combines with J gene TRBJ1-2; no firm D call. In germline, CDR1 is SGHDT, CDR2 YYEEEE. With 2 bases removed from V and 8 bases from J, the gap between germline ends came to 13 bases. The CDR3 totals 13 residues. The CDR3 here is CASSFPRGEGYTF. In DNA form, the CDR3 reads TGTGCCAGCAGCTTTCCTCGTGGGGAAGGCTACACCTTC.

The rearrangement links TRBV3-1 (or the pseudogene TRBV3-2) to TRBJ1-5; D remains unclear. The V end lost 0 bases, the J end lost 3 bases, and 3 bases lay between the germline ends. This CDR3 has 13 residues. Germline lookup yields CDR1 LGHDT and CDR2 YNNKEL (reference sequence). CDR3 region: CASSQEVNQPQHF. The CDR3 nucleotides read TGTGCCAGCAGCCAAGAGGTCAATCAGCCCCAGCATTTT.

The CDR3 DNA sequence: TGTGCCAGCAGCCCCATAACACGAGAAGCTTTCTTT. Its protein product is CASSPITREAFF. The chain joins TRBV7-9 to TRBJ1-1; D gene ambiguous. The germline gives CDR1 SEHNR, CDR2 FQNEAQ (reference sequence). The CDR3 sequence is 12 residues long. Trimming took 5 bases from V and 8 from J, leaving 12 bases between them. Complete variable domain (other parts from reference TRBV7-9 and TRBJ1-1): DTGVSQNPRHKITKRGQNVTFRCDPISEHNRLYWYRQTLGQGPEFLTYFQNEAQLEKSRLLSDRFSAERPKGSFSTLEIQRTEQGDSAMYLCASSPITREAFFGQGTRLTVV.

This clone has more than one count but fewer than ten. The rearrangement joins TRBV4-3 to TRBJ2-7; 8 positions match TRBD2. The CDR3 totals 14 residues. V was clipped by 0 bases and J by 3 bases; unmatched bases: 1. The germline CDR1 and CDR2 sequences are LGHNA and YSLEER. In nucleotides, the CDR3 is TGCGCCAGCAGCCAAGAAGCGGGGGACTACGAGCAGTACTTC. Encoded protein: CASSQEAGDYEQYF.

The V call is TRBV30, the J call TRBJ2-7; D could derive from TRBD1 or TRBD2 (5 bases each). This CDR3 contains 13 residues. Germline-derived CDR1 and CDR2 are GTSNPN and SVGIG (reference sequence). V lost 2 bases and J 7 bases, leaving 15 bases between the germline ends. CDR3 nucleotide sequence: TGTGCCTGGAGTAAGGAGCCTTGGGGGGAGCAGTACTTC. This encodes CAWSKEPWGEQYF.

The V gene is TRBV19, the J gene TRBJ1-1; no definite D call. V shed 0 bases and J shed 5 bases, with 13 bases lying between them. The CDR3 runs to 15 residues. Germline assignment: CDR1 LNHDA and CDR2 SQIVND (reference sequence). The CDR3 is CASSIDPGAGTEAFF. CDR3 nucleotides: TGTGCCAGTAGTATAGACCCGGGTGCGGGGACTGAAGCTTTCTTT.

This sequence joins TRBV5-6 and TRBJ1-1; D remains unclear. The CDR3 loop spans 15 amino acids. Germline CDR1 SGHDT, CDR2 YYEEEE. V dropped 0 bases and J dropped 4 bases, with 13 bases sitting between them. The CDR3 loop is CASSLAPTPATEAFF. The DNA of the CDR3 is TGTGCCAGCAGCTTGGCCCCGACACCCGCCACTGAAGCTTTCTTT. Filled out from reference TRBV5-6 and TRBJ1-1, the complete variable domain reads DAGVTQSPTHLIKTRGQQVTLRCSPKSGHDTVSWYQQALGQGPQFIFQYYEEEERQRGNFPDRFSGHQFPNYSSELNVNALLLGDSALYLCASSLAPTPATEAFFGQGTRLTVV.

J is TRBJ1-4 and V is TRBV7-3, with D maybe TRBD1 (5 bases). The V gene's germline CDR1 is SGHTA and CDR2 FQGTGA. V was trimmed by 1 base and J by 7 bases, leaving 13 bases between them. The CDR3 is 15 residues long. CDR3 nucleotides: TGTGCCAGCAGCTTAATCACCCCGGGGCCTGAAAAACTGTTTTTT. As protein: CASSLITPGPEKLFF.

V usage is TRBV6-5 and J usage is TRBJ1-1; a weak D match, TRBD1 (6 bases). V lost 2 bases and J 4 bases, leaving 14 bases between the germline ends. Germline CDR1 MNHEY, CDR2 SVGAGI. The CDR3 runs to 15 residues. The CDR3 reads CASSYAPGHGTEAFF. CDR3 in DNA: TGTGCCAGCAGTTACGCACCGGGACACGGCACTGAAGCTTTCTTT.

The chain combines TRBV18 with TRBJ2-1, with 10 bases identical to TRBD2. V lost 5 bases, J lost 2 bases, and 3 bases stayed unmatched. This CDR3 region has 15 residues. Germline CDR1 and CDR2: KGHSH and LQKENI. CDR3 nucleotide sequence: TGTGCCAGCTCAGCAAGCGGGAGGGCCTACAATGAGCAGTTCTTC. It translates to CASSASGRAYNEQFF.

CDR3 nucleotides: TGTGCCAGCAGCTTAATGGACAGGGGTAATGAAAAACTGTTTTTT. Translating it yields CASSLMDRGNEKLFF. V usage is TRBV7-3 and J usage is TRBJ1-4, with 9 positions matching TRBD1. The CDR3 is made up of 15 amino acids. Trimming took 1 base from V and 4 from J; bases not matched to a gene: 1. Germline values: CDR1 SGHTA, CDR2 FQGTGA.

In DNA, the CDR3 is TGTGCCAGCAGCTTACCCGGAAGTCCTGAAGCTTTCTTT. Translating gives CASSLPGSPEAFF. The chain is built from TRBV7-9 and TRBJ1-1; D ambiguous. The V gene's germline CDR1 is SEHNR and CDR2 FQNEAQ (reference sequence). This CDR3 is 13 amino acids long. V gave up 2 bases and J gave up 6 bases, with 10 bases separating them.

The chain has TRBV6-2 or TRBV6-3 and TRBJ2-2; D possibly corresponds to TRBD2 (6 bases). Germline loops: CDR1 MNHEY, CDR2 SVGEGT. CDR3 size: 15 residues. Between the trimmed V and J ends, which lost 1 base and 2 bases, there was a span of 8 bases. The CDR3 region has the DNA TGTGCCAGCAGTTACTTAGCGGAAAACACCGGGGAGCTGTTTTTT. It translates to CASSYLAENTGELFF.

The chain uses TRBV6-5 and TRBJ2-3; 8 bases fit TRBD2. Per germline, CDR1 MNHEY and CDR2 SVGAGI. This CDR3 contains 14 residues. Losses at the gene ends were 6 bases for V and 7 bases for J; bases not matched to a gene: 9. This chain's CDR3 is CASSPGLGAYTQYF. DNA of the CDR3: TGTGCCAGCAGCCCGGGACTAGGCGCCTATACGCAGTATTTT.

The CDR3 spells CASSSGRSTEAFF. The CDR3 coding sequence is TGTGCCAGCTCAAGCGGCAGGAGCACTGAAGCTTTCTTT. This chain connects TRBV18 to TRBJ1-1, with D unclear. There are 13 residues in the CDR3. Trimming left V 5 bases short and J 4 bases short, with 11 bases between. CDR1 is KGHSH and CDR2 is LQKENI in the germline V gene.

The chain employs TRBV19 and TRBJ1-6; D might be TRBD1 (5 bases). Trimming shortened V by 7 bases and J by 6 bases, and 13 bases separated the two germline ends. The length of the CDR3 is 14 residues. Germline CDR1 and CDR2: LNHDA and SQIVND (reference sequence). CDR3 in amino acids: CASMGGTFNSPLHF. The CDR3 DNA reads TGTGCCAGTATGGGCGGGACCTTTAATTCACCCCTCCACTTT.

V is TRBV4-2 and J is TRBJ1-2; perhaps TRBD1 as D (5 bases). Trimming shortened V by 1 base and J by 2 bases, and 8 bases separated the two germline ends. In germline, CDR1 is LGHNA, CDR2 YNFKEQ. The CDR3 length is 14 residues. The CDR3 bases are TGTGCCAGCAGCCAAGTGGCAGGGAACTATGGCTACACCTTC. It specifies CASSQVAGNYGYTF.

V and J are TRBV10-3 and TRBJ1-2; D not certain. The germline V gene has CDR1 ENHRY and CDR2 SYGVKD. The CDR3 spans 16 residues. V was clipped by 3 bases and J by 0 bases, with 14 bases between them. The chain's CDR3 is CAISDIRRVANYGYTF. CDR3 DNA: TGTGCCATCAGTGATATCAGGAGGGTAGCTAACTATGGCTACACCTTC.